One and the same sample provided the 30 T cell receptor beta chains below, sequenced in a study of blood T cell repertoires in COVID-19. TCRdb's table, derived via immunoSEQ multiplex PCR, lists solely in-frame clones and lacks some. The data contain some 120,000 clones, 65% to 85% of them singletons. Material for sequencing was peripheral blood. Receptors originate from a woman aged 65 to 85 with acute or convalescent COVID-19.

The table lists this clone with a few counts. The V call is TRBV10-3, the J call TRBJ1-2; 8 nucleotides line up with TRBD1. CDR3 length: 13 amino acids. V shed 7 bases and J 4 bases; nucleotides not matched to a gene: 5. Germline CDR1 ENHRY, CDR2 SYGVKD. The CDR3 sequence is CAITDRGSYGYTF. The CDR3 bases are TGTGCCATCACCGACAGGGGTAGCTATGGCTACACCTTC.

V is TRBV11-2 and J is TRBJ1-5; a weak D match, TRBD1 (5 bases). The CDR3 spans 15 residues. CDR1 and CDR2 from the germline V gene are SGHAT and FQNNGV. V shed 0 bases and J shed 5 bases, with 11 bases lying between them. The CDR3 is CASSLDGAGYQPQHF. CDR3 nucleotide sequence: TGTGCCAGCAGCTTAGATGGGGCAGGGTATCAGCCCCAGCATTTT. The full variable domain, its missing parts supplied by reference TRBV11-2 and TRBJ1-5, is EAGVAQSPRYKIIEKRQSVAFWCNPISGHATLYWYQQILGQGPKLLIQFQNNGVVDDSQLPKDRFSAERLKGVDSTLKIQPAKLEDSAVYLCASSLDGAGYQPQHFGDGTRLSIL.

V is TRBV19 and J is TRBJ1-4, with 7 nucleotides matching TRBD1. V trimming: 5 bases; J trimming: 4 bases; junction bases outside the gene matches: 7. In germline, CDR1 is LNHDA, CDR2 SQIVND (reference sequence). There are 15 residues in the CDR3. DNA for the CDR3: TGTGCCAGTAGTTCTACAGGGGCCAGTAATGAAAAACTGTTTTTT. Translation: CASSSTGASNEKLFF.

CDR3 region: CASSSTGEDEQYF. Here the CDR3 DNA reads TGTGCCAGCAGCTCCACCGGGGAGGACGAGCAGTACTTC. This chain links TRBV5-4 with TRBJ2-7, with D perhaps matching TRBD2 (6 bases). Germline CDR1 and CDR2: SGHNT and YYREEE (reference sequence). Trimming took 3 bases from V and 5 from J, leaving 12 bases between them. The CDR3 covers 13 residues.

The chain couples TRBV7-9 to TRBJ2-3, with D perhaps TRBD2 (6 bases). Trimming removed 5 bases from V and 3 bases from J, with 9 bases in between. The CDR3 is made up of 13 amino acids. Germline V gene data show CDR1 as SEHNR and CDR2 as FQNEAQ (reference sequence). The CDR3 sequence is CASSPGRTDTQYF. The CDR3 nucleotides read TGTGCCAGCAGCCCAGGGAGGACAGATACGCAGTATTTT.

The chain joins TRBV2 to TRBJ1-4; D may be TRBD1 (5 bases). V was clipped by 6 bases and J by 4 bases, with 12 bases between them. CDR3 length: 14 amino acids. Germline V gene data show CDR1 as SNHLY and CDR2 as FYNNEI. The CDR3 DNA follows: TGTGCCAGCAGGTGGAGGGGTATTAATGAAAAACTGTTTTTT. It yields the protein CASRWRGINEKLFF. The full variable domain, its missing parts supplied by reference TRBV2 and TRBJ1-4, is EPEVTQTPSHQVTQMGQEVILRCVPISNHLYFYWYRQILGQKVEFLVSFYNNEISEKSEIFDDQFSVERPDGSNFTLKIRSTKLEDSAMYFCASRWRGINEKLFFGSGTQLSVL.

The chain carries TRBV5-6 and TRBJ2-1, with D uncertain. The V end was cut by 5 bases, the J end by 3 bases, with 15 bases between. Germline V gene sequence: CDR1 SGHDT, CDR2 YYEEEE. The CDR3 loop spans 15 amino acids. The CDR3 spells CASSPIRTGYNEQFF. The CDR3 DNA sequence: TGTGCCAGCAGTCCAATCCGTACCGGCTACAATGAGCAGTTCTTC.

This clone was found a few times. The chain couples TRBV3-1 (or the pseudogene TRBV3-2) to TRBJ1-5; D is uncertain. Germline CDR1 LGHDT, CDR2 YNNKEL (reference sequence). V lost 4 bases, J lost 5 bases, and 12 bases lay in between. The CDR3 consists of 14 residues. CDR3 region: CASSPKMRDQPQHF. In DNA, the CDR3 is TGTGCCAGCAGCCCCAAGATGAGAGATCAGCCCCAGCATTTT.

CDR3 loop: CASSLGSSGTVGGETQYF. In DNA form, the CDR3 reads TGTGCCAGCAGCTTGGGATCCTCCGGGACAGTGGGGGGAGAGACCCAGTACTTC. This sequence joins TRBV5-8 and TRBJ2-5; tentative D call: TRBD1 (7 bases). With 0 bases removed from V and 4 bases from J, the gap between germline ends came to 22 bases. The germline CDR1 and CDR2 sequences are SGHTS and YDEGEE. This CDR3 has 18 residues.

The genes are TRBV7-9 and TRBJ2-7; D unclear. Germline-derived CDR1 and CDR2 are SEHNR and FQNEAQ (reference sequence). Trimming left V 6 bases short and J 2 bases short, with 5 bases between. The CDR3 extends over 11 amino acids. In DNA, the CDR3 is TGTGCCAGCAGTTCCACCTACGAGCAGTACTTC. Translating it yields CASSSTYEQYF.

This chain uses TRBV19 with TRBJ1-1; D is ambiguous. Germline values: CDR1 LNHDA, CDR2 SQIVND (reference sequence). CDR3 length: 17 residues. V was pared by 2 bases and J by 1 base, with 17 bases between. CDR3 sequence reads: CASSISDPPRGNTEAFF. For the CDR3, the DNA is TGTGCCAGTAGTATATCTGACCCTCCCCGGGGGAACACTGAAGCTTTCTTT.

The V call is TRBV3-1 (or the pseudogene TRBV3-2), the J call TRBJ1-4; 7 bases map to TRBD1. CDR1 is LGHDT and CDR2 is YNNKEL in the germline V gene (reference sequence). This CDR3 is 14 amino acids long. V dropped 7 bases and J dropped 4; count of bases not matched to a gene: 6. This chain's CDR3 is CASTRGTVNEKLFF. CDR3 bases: TGTGCCAGCACCCGGGGGACAGTTAATGAAAAACTGTTTTTT.

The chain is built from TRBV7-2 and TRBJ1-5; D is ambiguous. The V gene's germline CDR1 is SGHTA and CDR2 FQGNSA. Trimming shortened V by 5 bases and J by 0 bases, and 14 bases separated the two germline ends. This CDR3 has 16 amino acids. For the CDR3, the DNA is TGTGCCAGCAGCCCACGGGGAGGGAGTAGCAATCAGCCCCAGCATTTT. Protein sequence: CASSPRGGSSNQPQHF. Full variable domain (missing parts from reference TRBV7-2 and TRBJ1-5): GAGVSQSPSNKVTEKGKDVELRCDPISGHTALYWYRQSLGQGLEFLIYFQGNSAPDKSGLPSDRFSAERTGGSVSTLTIQRTQQEDSAVYLCASSPRGGSSNQPQHFGDGTRLSIL.

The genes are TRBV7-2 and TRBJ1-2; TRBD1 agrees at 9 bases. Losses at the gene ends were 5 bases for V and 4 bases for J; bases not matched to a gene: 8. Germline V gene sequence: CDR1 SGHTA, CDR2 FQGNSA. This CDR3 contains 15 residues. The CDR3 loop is CASSLDRGGGYGYTF. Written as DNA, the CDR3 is TGTGCCAGCAGCCTGGACAGGGGTGGTGGCTATGGCTACACCTTC.

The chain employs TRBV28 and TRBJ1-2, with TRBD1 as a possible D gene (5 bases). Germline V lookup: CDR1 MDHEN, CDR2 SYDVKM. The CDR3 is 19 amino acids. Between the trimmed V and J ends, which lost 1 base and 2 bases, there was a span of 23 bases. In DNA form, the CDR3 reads TGTGCCAGCAGTTTATCCCCTTTTGGACTTGGGGGGGACAACTATGGCTACACCTTC. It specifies CASSLSPFGLGGDNYGYTF.

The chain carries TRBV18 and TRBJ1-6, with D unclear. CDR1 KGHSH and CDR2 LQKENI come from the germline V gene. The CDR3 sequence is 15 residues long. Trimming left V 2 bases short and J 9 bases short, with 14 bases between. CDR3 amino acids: CASSPFQEAGSPLHF. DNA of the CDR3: TGTGCCAGCTCACCATTCCAGGAGGCCGGTTCACCCCTCCACTTT.

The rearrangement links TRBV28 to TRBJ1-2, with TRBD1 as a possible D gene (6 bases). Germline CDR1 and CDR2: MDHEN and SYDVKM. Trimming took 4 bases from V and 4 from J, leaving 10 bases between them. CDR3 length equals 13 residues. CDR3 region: CASSSTGSYGYTF. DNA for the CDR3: TGTGCCAGCAGTTCCACAGGGAGCTATGGCTACACCTTC.

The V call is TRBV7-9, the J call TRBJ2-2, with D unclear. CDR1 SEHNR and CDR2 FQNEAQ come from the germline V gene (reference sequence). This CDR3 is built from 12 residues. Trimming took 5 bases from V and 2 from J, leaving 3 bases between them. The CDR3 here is CASSLNTGELFF. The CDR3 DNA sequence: TGTGCCAGCAGCCTCAACACCGGGGAGCTGTTTTTT.

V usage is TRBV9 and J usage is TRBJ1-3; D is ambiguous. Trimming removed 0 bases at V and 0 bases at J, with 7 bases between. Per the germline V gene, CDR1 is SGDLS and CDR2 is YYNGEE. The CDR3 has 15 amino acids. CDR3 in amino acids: CASSVESVSGNTIYF. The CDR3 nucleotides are TGTGCCAGCAGCGTAGAGAGTGTCTCTGGAAACACCATATATTTT.

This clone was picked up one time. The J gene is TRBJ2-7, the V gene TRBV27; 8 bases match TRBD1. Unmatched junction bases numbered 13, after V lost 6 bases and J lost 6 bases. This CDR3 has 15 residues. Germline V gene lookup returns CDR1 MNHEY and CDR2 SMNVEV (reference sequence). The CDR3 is CASRARGQGFFEQYF. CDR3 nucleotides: TGTGCCAGCAGAGCGCGAGGACAGGGCTTCTTCGAGCAGTACTTC.

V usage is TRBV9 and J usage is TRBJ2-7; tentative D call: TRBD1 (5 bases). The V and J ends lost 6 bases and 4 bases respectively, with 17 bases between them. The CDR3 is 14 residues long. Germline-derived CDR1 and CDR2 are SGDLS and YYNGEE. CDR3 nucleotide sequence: TGTGCCAGCATCGTTCGGCCCCAGGGATACGAGCAGTACTTC. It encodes CASIVRPQGYEQYF.

CDR3 nucleotide sequence: TGCAGCGTTCAGGGGGGAGGTGAAGCTTTCTTT. It translates to CSVQGGGEAFF. The chain joins TRBV29-1 to TRBJ1-1, with 7 bases fitting TRBD1. The CDR3 extends over 11 amino acids. Looked up from germline, CDR1 is SQVTM and CDR2 is ANQGSEA. V lost 5 bases to trimming and J lost 7 bases; unmatched junction nucleotides: 4.

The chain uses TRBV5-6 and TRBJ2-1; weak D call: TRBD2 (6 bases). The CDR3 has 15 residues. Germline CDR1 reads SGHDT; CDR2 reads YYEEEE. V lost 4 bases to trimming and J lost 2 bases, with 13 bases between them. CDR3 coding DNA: TGTGCCAGCAGCCCGGGCGGGGTTACCTACAATGAGCAGTTCTTC. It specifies CASSPGGVTYNEQFF.

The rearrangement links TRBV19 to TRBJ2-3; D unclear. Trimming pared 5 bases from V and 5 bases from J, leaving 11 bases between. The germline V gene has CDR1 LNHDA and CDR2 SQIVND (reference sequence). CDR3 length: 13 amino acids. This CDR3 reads CASSSARGDTQYF. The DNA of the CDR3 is TGTGCCAGTAGTTCGGCCCGCGGAGATACGCAGTATTTT. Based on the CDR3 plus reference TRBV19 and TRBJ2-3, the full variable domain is DGGITQSPKYLFRKEGQNVTLSCEQNLNHDAMYWYRQDPGQGLRLIYYSQIVNDFQKGDIAEGYSVSREKKESFPLTVTSAQKNPTAFYLCASSSARGDTQYFGPGTRLTVL.

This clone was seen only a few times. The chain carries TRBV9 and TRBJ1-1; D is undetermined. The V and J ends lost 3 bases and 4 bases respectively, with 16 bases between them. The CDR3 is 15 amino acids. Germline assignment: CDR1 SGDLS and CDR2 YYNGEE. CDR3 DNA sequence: TGTGCCAGCAGCGCCCTAGGCGGGCCTGGCACTGAAGCTTTCTTT. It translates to CASSALGGPGTEAFF.

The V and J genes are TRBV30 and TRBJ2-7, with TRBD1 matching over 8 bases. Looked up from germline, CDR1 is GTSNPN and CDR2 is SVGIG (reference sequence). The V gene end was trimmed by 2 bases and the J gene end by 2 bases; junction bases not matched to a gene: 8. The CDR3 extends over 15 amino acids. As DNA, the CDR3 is TGTGCCTGGAGTCCAGACAGGGGTCTTACCTACGAGCAGTACTTC. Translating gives CAWSPDRGLTYEQYF.

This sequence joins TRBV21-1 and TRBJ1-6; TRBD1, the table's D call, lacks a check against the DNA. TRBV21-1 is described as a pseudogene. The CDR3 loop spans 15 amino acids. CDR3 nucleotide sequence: TGTGCCAGCAGCTTGAATACAGGGCCAAATTCACCCCTCCACTTT. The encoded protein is CASSLNTGPNSPLHF.

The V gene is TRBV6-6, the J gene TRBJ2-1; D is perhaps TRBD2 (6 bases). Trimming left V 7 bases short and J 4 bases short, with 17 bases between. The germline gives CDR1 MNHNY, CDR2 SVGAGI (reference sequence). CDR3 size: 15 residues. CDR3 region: CASNRASGGYNEQFF. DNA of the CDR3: TGTGCCAGCAACCGAGCGAGCGGAGGGTACAATGAGCAGTTCTTC.

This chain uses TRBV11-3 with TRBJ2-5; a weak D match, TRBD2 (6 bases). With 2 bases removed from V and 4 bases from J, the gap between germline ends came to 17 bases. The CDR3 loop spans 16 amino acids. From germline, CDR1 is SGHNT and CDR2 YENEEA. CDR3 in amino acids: CASSLTSGGVGETQYF. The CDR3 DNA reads TGTGCCAGCAGCTTAACGTCAGGAGGGGTGGGAGAGACCCAGTACTTC.

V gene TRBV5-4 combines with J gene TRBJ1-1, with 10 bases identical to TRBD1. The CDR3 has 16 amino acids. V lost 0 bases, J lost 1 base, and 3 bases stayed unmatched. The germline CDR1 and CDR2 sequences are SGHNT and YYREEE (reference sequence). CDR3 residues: CASSLGTGGRNTEAFF. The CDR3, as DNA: TGTGCCAGCAGCTTGGGGACAGGGGGACGGAACACTGAAGCTTTCTTT.